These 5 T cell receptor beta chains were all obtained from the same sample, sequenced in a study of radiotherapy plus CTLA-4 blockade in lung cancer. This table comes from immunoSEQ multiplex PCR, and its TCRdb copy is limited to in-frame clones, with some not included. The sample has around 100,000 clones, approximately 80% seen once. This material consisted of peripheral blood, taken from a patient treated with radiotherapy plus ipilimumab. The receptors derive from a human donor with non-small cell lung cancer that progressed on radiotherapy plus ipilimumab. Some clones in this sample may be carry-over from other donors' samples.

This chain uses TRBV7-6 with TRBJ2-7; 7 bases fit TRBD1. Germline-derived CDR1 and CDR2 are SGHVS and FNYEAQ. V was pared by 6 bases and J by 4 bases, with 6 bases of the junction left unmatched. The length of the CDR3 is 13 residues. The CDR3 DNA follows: TGTGCCAGCAGTTACCGGGACAGATACGAGCAGTACTTC. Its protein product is CASSYRDRYEQYF.

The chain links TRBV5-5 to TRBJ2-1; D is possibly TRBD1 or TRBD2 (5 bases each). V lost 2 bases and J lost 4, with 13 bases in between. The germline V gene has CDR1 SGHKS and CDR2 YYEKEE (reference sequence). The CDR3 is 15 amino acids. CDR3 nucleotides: TGTGCCAGCAGCTTACGGGACGGATCGTACAATGAGCAGTTCTTC. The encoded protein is CASSLRDGSYNEQFF.

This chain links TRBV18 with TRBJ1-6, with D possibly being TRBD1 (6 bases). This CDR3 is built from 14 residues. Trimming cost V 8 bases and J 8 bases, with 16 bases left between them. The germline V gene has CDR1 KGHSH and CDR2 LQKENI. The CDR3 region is CASSPGHGDSPLHF. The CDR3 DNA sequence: TGTGCCAGCAGTCCGGGACATGGGGATTCACCCCTCCACTTT.

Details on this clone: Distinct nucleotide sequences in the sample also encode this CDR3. The CDR3: CASQSRANTEAFF. The CDR3 coding sequence is TGTGCCAGCCAGAGCAGGGCGAACACTGAAGCTTTCTTT. This chain links TRBV7-2 with TRBJ1-1; TRBD1 might be the D (5 bases). V lost 8 bases and J 1 base, leaving 11 bases between the germline ends. This CDR3 spans 13 amino acids. CDR1 is SGHTA and CDR2 is FQGNSA in the germline V gene.

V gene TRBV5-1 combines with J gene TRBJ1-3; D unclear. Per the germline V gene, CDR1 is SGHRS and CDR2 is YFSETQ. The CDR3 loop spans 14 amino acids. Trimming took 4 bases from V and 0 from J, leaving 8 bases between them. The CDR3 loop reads CASSPVVSGNTIYF. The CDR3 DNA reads TGCGCCAGCAGCCCAGTAGTCTCTGGAAACACCATATATTTT.